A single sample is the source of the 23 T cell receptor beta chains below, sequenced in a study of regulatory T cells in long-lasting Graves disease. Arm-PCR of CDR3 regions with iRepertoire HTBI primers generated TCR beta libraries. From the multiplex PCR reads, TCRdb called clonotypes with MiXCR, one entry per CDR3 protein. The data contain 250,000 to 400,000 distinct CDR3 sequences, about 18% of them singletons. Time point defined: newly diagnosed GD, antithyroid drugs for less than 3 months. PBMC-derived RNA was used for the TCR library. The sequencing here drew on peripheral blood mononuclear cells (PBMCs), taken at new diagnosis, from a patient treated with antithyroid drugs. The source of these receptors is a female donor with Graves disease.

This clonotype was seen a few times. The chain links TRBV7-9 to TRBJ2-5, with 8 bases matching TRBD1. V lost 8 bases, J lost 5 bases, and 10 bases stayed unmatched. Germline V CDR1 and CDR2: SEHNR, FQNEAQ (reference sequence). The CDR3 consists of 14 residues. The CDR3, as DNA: TGTGCCAGCGCCAGTACAGGGGGGTTGGAGACCCAGTACTTC. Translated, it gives CASASTGGLETQYF.

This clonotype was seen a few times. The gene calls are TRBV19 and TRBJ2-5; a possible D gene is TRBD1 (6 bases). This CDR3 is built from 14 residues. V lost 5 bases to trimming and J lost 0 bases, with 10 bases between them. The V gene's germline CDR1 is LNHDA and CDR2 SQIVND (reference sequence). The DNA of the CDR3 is TGTGCCAGTAGTTTCCGGGACAACCAAGAGACCCAGTACTTC. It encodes CASSFRDNQETQYF.

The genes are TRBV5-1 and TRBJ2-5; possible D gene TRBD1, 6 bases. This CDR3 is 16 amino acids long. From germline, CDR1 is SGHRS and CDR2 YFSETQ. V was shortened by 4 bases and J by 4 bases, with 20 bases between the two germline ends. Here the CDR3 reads CASSLNLFDRTETQYF. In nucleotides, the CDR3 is TGCGCCAGCAGCCTAAACCTTTTCGACAGGACAGAGACCCAGTACTTC. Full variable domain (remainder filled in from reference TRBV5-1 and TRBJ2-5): KAGVTQTPRYLIKTRGQQVTLSCSPISGHRSVSWYQQTPGQGLQFLFEYFSETQRNKGNFPGRFSGRQFSNSRSEMNVSTLELGDSALYLCASSLNLFDRTETQYFGPGTRLLVL.

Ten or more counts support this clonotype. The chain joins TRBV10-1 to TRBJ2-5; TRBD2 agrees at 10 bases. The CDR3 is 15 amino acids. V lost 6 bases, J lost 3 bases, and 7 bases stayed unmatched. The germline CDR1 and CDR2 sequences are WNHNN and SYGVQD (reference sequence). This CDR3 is CASRNPGLAKETQYF. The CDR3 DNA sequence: TGCGCCAGCAGGAATCCGGGACTAGCGAAAGAGACCCAGTACTTC.

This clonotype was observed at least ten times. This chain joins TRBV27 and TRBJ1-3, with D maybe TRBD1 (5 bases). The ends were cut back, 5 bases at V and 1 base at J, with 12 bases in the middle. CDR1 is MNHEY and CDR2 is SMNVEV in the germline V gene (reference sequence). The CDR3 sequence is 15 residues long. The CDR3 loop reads CASSPSWGSGNTIYF. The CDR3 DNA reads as TGTGCCAGCAGTCCGAGTTGGGGGTCTGGAAACACCATATATTTT.

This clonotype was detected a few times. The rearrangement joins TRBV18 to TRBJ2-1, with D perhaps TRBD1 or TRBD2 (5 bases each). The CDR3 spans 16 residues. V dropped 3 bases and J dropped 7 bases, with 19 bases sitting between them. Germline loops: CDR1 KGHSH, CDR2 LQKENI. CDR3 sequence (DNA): TGTGCCAGCTCACCCCCTCTGGGGGTAGGTCAGAATGAGCAGTTCTTC. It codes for CASSPPLGVGQNEQFF.

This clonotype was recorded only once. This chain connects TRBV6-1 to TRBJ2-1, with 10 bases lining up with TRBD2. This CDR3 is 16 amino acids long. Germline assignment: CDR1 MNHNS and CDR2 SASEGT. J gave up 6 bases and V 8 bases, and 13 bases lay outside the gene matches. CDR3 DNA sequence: TGTGCCAGCCCACGAGGGTCCAGCGGGAGGGCCAATGAGCAGTTCTTC. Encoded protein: CASPRGSSGRANEQFF.

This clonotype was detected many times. CDR3 bases: TGTGCCAGCAGCCTGGGCCAGGTGATTTCACCCCTCCACTTT. Its translation: CASSLGQVISPLHF. The chain employs TRBV12-3 or TRBV12-4 and TRBJ1-6; no clear D gene. V was shortened by 6 bases and J by 9 bases, with 15 bases between the two germline ends. This CDR3 has 14 amino acids.

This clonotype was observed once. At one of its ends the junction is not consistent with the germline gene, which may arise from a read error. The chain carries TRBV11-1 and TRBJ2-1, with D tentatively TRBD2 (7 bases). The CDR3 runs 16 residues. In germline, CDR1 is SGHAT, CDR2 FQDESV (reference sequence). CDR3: CASREVAGVSYNEQFF. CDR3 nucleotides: TGCGCCAGCCGGGAGGTAGCAGGGGTCTCCTACAATGAGCAGTTCTTC.

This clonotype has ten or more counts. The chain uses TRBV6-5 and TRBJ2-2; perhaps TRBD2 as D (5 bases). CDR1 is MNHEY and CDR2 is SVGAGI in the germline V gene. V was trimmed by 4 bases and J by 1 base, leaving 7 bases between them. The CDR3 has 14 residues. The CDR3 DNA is TGTGCCAGCAGTTCCGGGATGAACACCGGGGAGCTGTTTTTT. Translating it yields CASSSGMNTGELFF.

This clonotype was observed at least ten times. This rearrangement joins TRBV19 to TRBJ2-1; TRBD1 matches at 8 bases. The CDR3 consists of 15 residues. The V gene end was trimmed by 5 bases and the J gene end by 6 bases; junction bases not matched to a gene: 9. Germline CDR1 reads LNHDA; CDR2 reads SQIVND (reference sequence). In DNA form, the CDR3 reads TGTGCCAGTAGTGTCTCGGGACAGGCAATCAATGAGCAGTTCTTC. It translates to CASSVSGQAINEQFF.

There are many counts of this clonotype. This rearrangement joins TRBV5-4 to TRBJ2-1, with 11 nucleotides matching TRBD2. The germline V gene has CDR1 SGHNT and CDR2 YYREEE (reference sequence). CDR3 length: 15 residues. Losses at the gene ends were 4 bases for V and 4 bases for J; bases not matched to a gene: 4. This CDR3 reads CASSPGLAEYNEQFF. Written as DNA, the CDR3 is TGTGCCAGCAGCCCGGGACTAGCGGAATACAATGAGCAGTTCTTC.

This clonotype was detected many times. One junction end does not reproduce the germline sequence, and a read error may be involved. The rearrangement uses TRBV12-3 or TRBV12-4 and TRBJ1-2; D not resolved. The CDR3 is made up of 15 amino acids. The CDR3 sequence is CASSSAFDGHYGYTF. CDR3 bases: TGTGCCAGCAGTTCGGCTTTCGACGGGCACTACGGCTACACCTTC.

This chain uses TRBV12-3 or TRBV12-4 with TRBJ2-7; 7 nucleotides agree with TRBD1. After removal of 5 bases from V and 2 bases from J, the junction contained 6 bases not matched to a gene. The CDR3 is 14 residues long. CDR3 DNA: TGTGCCAGCAGTCAAACCGGACAGGCCTACGAGCAGTACTTC. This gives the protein CASSQTGQAYEQYF.

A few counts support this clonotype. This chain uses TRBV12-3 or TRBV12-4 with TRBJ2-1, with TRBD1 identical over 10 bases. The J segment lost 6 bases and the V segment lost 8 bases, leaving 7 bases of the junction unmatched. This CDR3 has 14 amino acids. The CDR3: CASHGGQGSNEQFF. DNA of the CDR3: TGTGCCAGCCATGGGGGACAGGGGTCCAATGAGCAGTTCTTC.

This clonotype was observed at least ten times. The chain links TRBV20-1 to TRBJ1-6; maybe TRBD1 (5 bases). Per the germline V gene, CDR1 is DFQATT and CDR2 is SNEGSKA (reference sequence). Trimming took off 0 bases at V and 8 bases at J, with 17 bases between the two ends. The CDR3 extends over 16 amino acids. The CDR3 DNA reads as TGCAGTGCTAGAGATTCGATCGCAGGGCGGGATTCACCCCTCCACTTT. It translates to CSARDSIAGRDSPLHF.

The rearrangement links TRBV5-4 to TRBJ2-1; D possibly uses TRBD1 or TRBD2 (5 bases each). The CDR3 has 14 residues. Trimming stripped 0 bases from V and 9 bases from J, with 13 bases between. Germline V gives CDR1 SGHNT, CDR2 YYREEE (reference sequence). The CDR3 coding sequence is TGTGCCAGCAGCTTGGCCGCGCCGAGGGGTGAGCAGTTCTTC. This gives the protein CASSLAAPRGEQFF.

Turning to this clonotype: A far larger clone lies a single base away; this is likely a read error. The CDR3 sequence: CASGADRTQETQYF. The DNA of the CDR3 is TGTGCCAGCGGTGCAGACAGGACACAAGAGACCCAGTACTTC. The V and J genes are TRBV7-8 and TRBJ2-5; tentative D call: TRBD1 (6 bases). The CDR3 is 14 amino acids. Germline V CDR1 and CDR2: SGHVS, FQNEAQ. Trimming left V 8 bases short and J 2 bases short, with 15 bases between.

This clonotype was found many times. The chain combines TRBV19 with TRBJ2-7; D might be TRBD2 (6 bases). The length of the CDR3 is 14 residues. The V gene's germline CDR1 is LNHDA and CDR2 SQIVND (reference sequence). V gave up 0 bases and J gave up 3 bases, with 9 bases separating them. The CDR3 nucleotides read TGTGCCAGTAGTATAGATAGCGGACACTACGAGCAGTACTTC. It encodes CASSIDSGHYEQYF.

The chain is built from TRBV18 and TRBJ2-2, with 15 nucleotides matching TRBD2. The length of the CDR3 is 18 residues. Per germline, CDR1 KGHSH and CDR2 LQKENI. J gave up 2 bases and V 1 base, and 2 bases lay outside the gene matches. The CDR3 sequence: CASSPQGLAGGNTGELFF. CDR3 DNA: TGTGCCAGCTCACCACAGGGACTAGCGGGAGGAAACACCGGGGAGCTGTTTTTT.

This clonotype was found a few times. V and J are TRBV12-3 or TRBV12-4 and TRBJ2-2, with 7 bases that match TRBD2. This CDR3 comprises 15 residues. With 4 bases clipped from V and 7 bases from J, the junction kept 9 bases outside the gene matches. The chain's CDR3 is CASSCLGAGNGELFF. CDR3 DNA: TGTGCCAGCAGTTGTTTAGGAGCGGGGAACGGGGAGCTGTTTTTT.

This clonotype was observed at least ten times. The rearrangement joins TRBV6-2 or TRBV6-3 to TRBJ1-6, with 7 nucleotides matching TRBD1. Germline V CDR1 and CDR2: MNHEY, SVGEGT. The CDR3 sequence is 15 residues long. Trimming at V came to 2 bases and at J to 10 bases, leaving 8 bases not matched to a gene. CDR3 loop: CASSYTTGEDSPLHF. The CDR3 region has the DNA TGTGCCAGCAGTTACACCACAGGGGAGGACTCACCCCTCCACTTT.

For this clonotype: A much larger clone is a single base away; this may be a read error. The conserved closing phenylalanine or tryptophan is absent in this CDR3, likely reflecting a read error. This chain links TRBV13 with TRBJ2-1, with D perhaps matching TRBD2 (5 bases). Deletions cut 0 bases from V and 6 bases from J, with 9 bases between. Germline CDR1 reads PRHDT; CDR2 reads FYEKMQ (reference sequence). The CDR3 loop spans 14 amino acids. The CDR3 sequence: CASSLGRGLNEQFS. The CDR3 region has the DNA TGTGCCAGCAGCTTAGGGCGCGGACTCAATGAGCAGTTCTCC.